Listed below are T cell receptor beta chains from one sample, sequenced in a study of cytomegalovirus exposure and HLA in healthy donors. Clones were read by immunoSEQ multiplex PCR, and TCRdb kept only the in-frame ones, dropping some. The sample lists about 97,000 clones; over 70% were seen once. Sequencing used PBMCs. The source is a man aged 50 to 60 in good health and CMV-seronegative. Each CDR3 is given with its conserved first and last residue. D genes are given only for firm matches. Clone sizes are given selectively: once, few, many, or a class where the clone is expanded.

D: TRBD2; V: TRBV6-5; J: TRBJ2-7; size: .; CDR3: CASSYSAGGSTYEQYF; DNA: TGTGCCAGCAGTTACTCCGCGGGGGGGTCCACCTACGAGCAGTACTTC
D: TRBD1; V: TRBV14; J: TRBJ1-1; size: .; CDR3: CASSQDYGTVNKLMNTEAFF; DNA: TGTGCCAGCAGCCAAGACTACGGGACAGTGAACAAACTAATGAACACTGAAGCTTTCTTT
D: .; V: TRBV14; J: TRBJ2-1; size: .; CDR3: CASSQDRTRGNEQFF; DNA: TGTGCCAGCAGCCAAGACCGGACCAGGGGCAATGAGCAGTTCTTC
D: .; V: TRBV29-1; J: TRBJ2-1; size: .; CDR3: CSVRGRKGEEQFF; DNA: TGCAGCGTTCGGGGCCGGAAGGGGGAGGAGCAGTTCTTC
D: .; V: TRBV30; J: TRBJ2-7; size: .; CDR3: CAWGGQPTDEQYF; DNA: TGTGCCTGGGGCGGTCAACCTACCGACGAGCAGTACTTC
D: .; V: TRBV7-2; J: TRBJ1-2; size: .; CDR3: CASSLDGQLGYTF; DNA: TGTGCCAGCAGCTTAGATGGACAGCTCGGCTACACCTTC
D: .; V: TRBV5-1; J: TRBJ2-7; size: .; CDR3: CASSSGQRYEQYF; DNA: TGCGCCAGCAGCTCGGGACAACGCTACGAGCAGTACTTC
D: .; V: TRBV19; J: TRBJ2-7; size: .; CDR3: CASSIESGVAYEQYF; DNA: TGTGCCAGTAGTATAGAATCCGGGGTGGCCTACGAGCAGTACTTC
D: .; V: TRBV5-4; J: TRBJ2-1; size: .; CDR3: CASSLDRQYNEQFF; DNA: TGTGCCAGCAGCTTGGATAGACAGTACAATGAGCAGTTCTTC
D: TRBD1; V: TRBV18; J: TRBJ1-5; size: few; CDR3: CASSQGQLNQPQHF; DNA: TGTGCCAGCTCGCAGGGACAGCTCAATCAGCCCCAGCATTTT
D: .; V: TRBV7-9; J: TRBJ1-1; size: .; CDR3: CASSFGGAQTEAFF; DNA: TGTGCCAGCAGCTTTGGAGGGGCGCAAACTGAAGCTTTCTTT
D: TRBD2; V: TRBV5-1; J: TRBJ2-5; size: .; CDR3: CASSVRGAGEQYF; DNA: TGCGCCAGCAGCGTCAGGGGAGCGGGGGAGCAGTACTTC
D: .; V: TRBV7-9; J: TRBJ1-6; size: .; CDR3: CASSVGDSPLHF; DNA: TGTGCCAGCAGCGTAGGAGATTCACCCCTCCACTTT
D: .; V: TRBV11-2; J: TRBJ2-1; size: .; CDR3: CASSFVGGPQNEQFF; DNA: TGTGCCAGCAGCTTCGTGGGGGGGCCGCAAAATGAGCAGTTCTTC
D: .; V: TRBV30; J: TRBJ2-6; size: .; CDR3: CAWSVWGAGANVLTF; DNA: TGTGCCTGGAGTGTATGGGGGGCTGGGGCCAACGTCCTGACTTTC
D: TRBD2; V: TRBV7-3; J: TRBJ2-2; size: few; CDR3: CASSLRGTSGGASGELFF; DNA: TGTGCCAGCAGCCTTCGAGGGACTAGCGGGGGGGCCTCCGGGGAGCTGTTTTTT
D: TRBD2; V: TRBV7-2; J: TRBJ2-7; size: .; CDR3: CASSLGGSSKEQYF; DNA: TGTGCCAGCAGCTTAGGCGGGAGTTCGAAGGAGCAGTACTTC
D: .; V: TRBV30; J: TRBJ2-7; size: .; CDR3: CAWSEDSHYEQYF; DNA: TGTGCCTGGAGTGAGGACAGTCACTACGAGCAGTACTTC
D: .; V: TRBV9; J: TRBJ2-7; size: .; CDR3: CASSGTGYEQYF; DNA: TGTGCCAGCAGCGGAACAGGTTACGAGCAGTACTTC
D: TRBD1; V: TRBV29-1; J: TRBJ2-1; size: .; CDR3: CSDRTGTGTNYNEQFF; DNA: TGCAGCGACAGGACCGGGACAGGGACGAACTACAATGAGCAGTTCTTC
D: .; V: TRBV5-1; J: TRBJ2-5; size: .; CDR3: CASSLQATEETQYF; DNA: TGCGCCAGCAGCTTGCAGGCAACGGAAGAGACCCAGTACTTC
D: .; V: TRBV1; J: TRBJ1-2; size: .; CDR3: CTSSQEEGRNYGYTF; DNA: TGCACCAGCAGCCAAGAGGAGGGTAGGAACTATGGCTACACCTTC